The next 8 T cell receptor beta chains were all read from a single sample in a study of cytomegalovirus exposure and HLA in healthy donors. This PCR relied on a set of 60 Vbeta primers and 13 Jbeta primers. The protocol was immunoSEQ multiplex PCR, while the TCRdb copy is restricted to in-frame clones and leaves out a portion. The sample contains fewer than 130,000 clones, around three quarters of which appear only once. The sample comprised PBMCs. These receptors came from a woman aged 40-49 years in good health and CMV-seronegative.

The chain recombines TRBV5-4 with TRBJ2-2; D is possibly TRBD1 (6 bases). V shed 5 bases and J shed 1 base, with 15 bases lying between them. CDR1 and CDR2 (germline): SGHNT, YYREEE (reference sequence). CDR3 size: 16 residues. This CDR3 is CASRHAEQGNTGELFF. CDR3 DNA sequence: TGTGCCAGCAGGCACGCTGAACAGGGGAACACCGGGGAGCTGTTTTTT.

The V and J genes are TRBV29-1 and TRBJ2-2, with TRBD1 identical over 7 bases. The V gene end was trimmed by 5 bases and the J gene end by 2 bases; junction bases not matched to a gene: 5. There are 14 residues in the CDR3. Per germline, CDR1 SQVTM and CDR2 ANQGSEA. The chain's CDR3 is CSVSGTVNTGELFF. The CDR3 bases are TGCAGCGTTTCCGGGACAGTCAACACCGGGGAGCTGTTTTTT.

The V and J genes are TRBV27 and TRBJ2-5, with D tentatively TRBD2 (5 bases). The DNA matches TRBJ2-7 better at its end, which makes the J call doubtful. Per germline, CDR1 MNHEY and CDR2 SMNVEV (reference sequence). This CDR3 is built from 16 residues. The CDR3 protein is CASSLYRTGSSYEQYF. In DNA, the CDR3 is TGTGCCAGCAGTTTATACCGAACGGGGAGCTCCTACGAGCAGTACTTC.

This clone was found a few times. The CDR3: CASSQDEGAQETQYF. The CDR3 region has the DNA TGCGCCAGCAGCCAAGATGAGGGGGCTCAAGAGACCCAGTACTTC. The V gene is TRBV4-3, the J gene TRBJ2-5, with 7 bases identical to TRBD1. V lost 0 bases, J lost 2 bases, and 3 bases stayed unmatched. Per germline, CDR1 LGHNA and CDR2 YSLEER. This CDR3 has 15 amino acids.

The rearrangement joins TRBV27 to TRBJ2-5, with 7 positions matching TRBD1. Trimming took 5 bases from V and 2 from J; bases not matched to a gene: 2. This CDR3 has 13 residues. Germline values: CDR1 MNHEY, CDR2 SMNVEV (reference sequence). Here the CDR3 reads CASSRDSQETQYF. Written as DNA, the CDR3 is TGTGCCAGCAGTCGGGACAGTCAAGAGACCCAGTACTTC.

This clone was seen a handful of times. The V call is TRBV7-7, the J call TRBJ2-1, with TRBD2 as a possible D gene (7 bases). V lost 0 bases to trimming and J lost 9 bases, with 12 bases between them. CDR1 and CDR2 from the germline V gene are SSHAT and FNYEAQ (reference sequence). This CDR3 contains 14 residues. In DNA, the CDR3 is TGTGCCAGCAGCTTAGCGGGGGGGCAGGGTGAGCAGTTCTTC. This translates into CASSLAGGQGEQFF.

In nucleotides, the CDR3 is TGTGCCAGCAGCAAAGGAGTTCAGCCCCAGCATTTT. Protein sequence: CASSKGVQPQHF. The V gene is TRBV14, the J gene TRBJ1-5; D is unresolved. Trimming removed 5 bases from V and 6 bases from J, with 8 bases in between. There are 12 residues in the CDR3. CDR1 is SGHDN and CDR2 is FVKESK in the germline V gene.

The V call is TRBV28, the J call TRBJ2-3; D remains ambiguous. The CDR3 consists of 13 residues. Trimming took off 7 bases at V and 2 bases at J, with 10 bases between the two ends. Germline values: CDR1 MDHEN, CDR2 SYDVKM. CDR3 in DNA: TGTGCCAGCACAGGCAGTCCCACAGATACGCAGTATTTT. Protein sequence: CASTGSPTDTQYF.